This T cell receptor beta chain was captured in a study of Graves' ophthalmopathy and Graves' hyperthyroidism. Study background: A follow-up of 18 months without ophthalmopathy meant that hyperthyroidism was stable.

CDR3 regions of TCR beta were amplified from RNA transcripts. HTBI primers served in a first-round RT-PCR, which a second-round multiplex PCR followed. In TCRdb, the multiplex PCR reads were re-called with MiXCR into one record per CDR3 protein. The top ten hold over 8.5% of the sample, which has 1 million to 1.3 million distinct CDR3 sequences, about two fifths seen once. Hyperthyroidism patients had new diagnoses, durations under 2 months, and ages of 18 to 65. The germline gives CDR1 WSHSY, CDR2 SAAADI. The germline V and J ends were trimmed by 3 bases and 5 bases, with 16 bases remaining between them. The CDR3 contains 15 residues.

Sequencing was carried out using peripheral blood or thyroid tissue (not recorded which). The TCR sequence derives from an adult man with Graves' hyperthyroidism. The rearrangement joins TRBV10-2 to TRBJ2-5; the D gene is possibly TRBD1 (8 bases). The CDR3: CASSDSNRGGETQYF. In DNA, the CDR3 is TGCGCCAGCAGTGATAGCAACAGGGGGGGCGAGACCCAGTACTTC.